A single sample gave rise to the 15 T cell receptor beta chains below, sequenced in a study of STAT5B mutations in CD4+ large granular lymphocyte leukemia. The assay was immunoSEQ multiplex PCR, and TCRdb's table has in-frame clones only and misses some. This sample has tens of thousands of clones; around 81% occur once, and the top ten carry about 0.43%. Sequenced sample: CD4+ T cells from blood buffy coats. The receptors were sampled from a human donor in good health.

This sequence joins TRBV5-1 and TRBJ2-1, with TRBD1 matching 7 bases. Germline V gene data show CDR1 as SGHRS and CDR2 as YFSETQ. V was clipped by 4 bases and J by 3 bases; unmatched bases: 7. CDR3 length equals 15 residues. CDR3 coding DNA: TGCGCCAGCAGCCCGCTAGGGACAGACTACAATGAGCAGTTCTTC. Translation gives CASSPLGTDYNEQFF.

The chain is built from TRBV11-1 and TRBJ1-3; D is undetermined. Trimming removed 5 bases from V and 6 bases from J, with 20 bases in between. Germline-derived CDR1 and CDR2 are SGHAT and FQDESV (reference sequence). The length of the CDR3 is 16 residues. CDR3 residues: CASSLMSASPQNTIYF. CDR3 bases: TGTGCCAGCAGCCTGATGTCCGCAAGCCCACAAAACACCATATATTTT.

The chain carries TRBV5-6 and TRBJ2-7; D may match TRBD1 or TRBD2 (7 bases each). The V gene lost 4 bases and the J gene lost 10 bases, with 12 bases spanning the gap. CDR3 length equals 11 residues. Germline CDR1 is SGHDT and CDR2 is YYEEEE. DNA of the CDR3: TGTGCCAGCAGCCAGGGGGGGGTTCAGTACTTC. This encodes CASSQGGVQYF. Supplemented by reference TRBV5-6 and TRBJ2-7, the full variable domain reads DAGVTQSPTHLIKTRGQQVTLRCSPKSGHDTVSWYQQALGQGPQFIFQYYEEEERQRGNFPDRFSGHQFPNYSSELNVNALLLGDSALYLCASSQGGVQYFGPGTRLTVT.

Here the CDR3 reads CASTSFAGGNQPQHF. For the CDR3, the DNA is TGTGCCAGCACCTCATTCGCAGGGGGAAATCAGCCCCAGCATTTT. The V gene is TRBV28, the J gene TRBJ1-5; 7 bases map to TRBD1. The CDR3 extends over 15 amino acids. Germline CDR1 is MDHEN and CDR2 is SYDVKM. V was pared by 7 bases and J by 4 bases, with 10 bases of the junction left unmatched.

This clone was observed a handful of times. The chain joins TRBV19 to TRBJ1-6; D possibly corresponds to TRBD1 (6 bases). CDR1 and CDR2 (germline): LNHDA, SQIVND (reference sequence). The germline V and J ends were trimmed by 5 bases and 9 bases, with 17 bases remaining between them. The CDR3 totals 15 residues. CDR3: CASSFLQGIGSPLHF. CDR3 bases: TGTGCCAGTAGTTTCCTACAGGGAATTGGTTCACCCCTCCACTTT.

The chain employs TRBV4-3 and TRBJ2-5; D gene unclear. There are 15 residues in the CDR3. Germline V lookup: CDR1 LGHNA, CDR2 YSLEER. V was pared by 0 bases and J by 2 bases, with 10 bases between. CDR3 region: CASSQDPTTQETQYF. The CDR3 DNA sequence: TGCGCCAGCAGCCAAGATCCCACTACTCAAGAGACCCAGTACTTC.

J is TRBJ2-6 and V is TRBV19; D may be TRBD2 (5 bases). V gave up 3 bases and J gave up 0 bases, with 9 bases separating them. CDR3 length: 16 amino acids. The V gene's germline CDR1 is LNHDA and CDR2 SQIVND (reference sequence). The CDR3 DNA reads as TGTGCCAGTAGTATTATCGCGGGCTCTGGGGCCAACGTCCTGACTTTC. Amino acid sequence: CASSIIAGSGANVLTF.

This chain joins TRBV10-1 and TRBJ2-5, with D perhaps being TRBD1 or TRBD2 (5 bases each). Per germline, CDR1 WNHNN and CDR2 SYGVQD (reference sequence). CDR3 size: 15 residues. V gave up 7 bases and J gave up 7 bases, with 22 bases separating them. The CDR3 coding sequence is TGCGCCAGCAATCAAGGGGACCCGAAAACAGGGACCCAGTACTTC. It encodes CASNQGDPKTGTQYF.

The chain carries TRBV7-7 and TRBJ2-7, with a possible D match to TRBD1 (6 bases). Germline V gene lookup returns CDR1 SSHAT and CDR2 FNYEAQ (reference sequence). This CDR3 comprises 16 residues. V lost 2 bases and J lost 7, with 21 bases in between. In DNA form, the CDR3 reads TGTGCCAGCAGCTTAATTACCGGGACAAGGGGTCTGGAGCAGTACTTC. It codes for CASSLITGTRGLEQYF.

The chain uses TRBV7-7 and TRBJ2-3; 11 bases fit TRBD2. CDR1 SSHAT and CDR2 FNYEAQ come from the germline V gene (reference sequence). CDR3 length: 19 residues. V lost 5 bases to trimming and J lost 2 bases; unmatched junction nucleotides: 15. The CDR3 protein is CASSPGWLAGGRDTDTQYF. The CDR3 DNA is TGTGCCAGCAGCCCAGGGTGGCTAGCGGGGGGCCGTGACACAGATACGCAGTATTTT.

The chain has TRBV18 and TRBJ1-5, with no clear D. CDR1 KGHSH and CDR2 LQKENI come from the germline V gene. Trimming left V 6 bases short and J 1 base short, with 7 bases between. This CDR3 is 13 amino acids long. The CDR3 DNA reads as TGTGCCAGCTCGCGTGACAGCAATCAGCCCCAGCATTTT. It is translated as CASSRDSNQPQHF.

This clone was detected once. The chain is built from TRBV30 and TRBJ2-6; tentative D call: TRBD1 (5 bases). Germline loops: CDR1 GTSNPN, CDR2 SVGIG (reference sequence). This CDR3 spans 15 amino acids. Trimming took 3 bases from V and 4 from J, leaving 13 bases between them. The CDR3 coding sequence is TGTGCCTGGAGCCTTGGGGCGGCGGGGGCCAACGTCCTGACTTTC. Translating it yields CAWSLGAAGANVLTF. Filled out from reference TRBV30 and TRBJ2-6, the complete variable domain reads SQTIHQWPATLVQPVGSPLSLECTVEGTSNPNLYWYRQAAGRGLQLLFYSVGIGQISSEVPQNLSASRPQDRQFILSSKKLLLSDSGFYLCAWSLGAAGANVLTFGAGSRLTVL.

V is TRBV9 and J is TRBJ1-4, with TRBD1 matching 7 bases. V trimming: 0 bases; J trimming: 8 bases; junction bases outside the gene matches: 10. The CDR3 spans 16 residues. CDR1 and CDR2 (germline): SGDLS, YYNGEE. CDR3 in DNA: TGTGCCAGCAGCGTAGGACAGGGATCGATCCGAGAAAAACTGTTTTTT. Its protein is CASSVGQGSIREKLFF.

The chain employs TRBV19 and TRBJ1-2; weak D call: TRBD1 (6 bases). Trimming took 2 bases from V and 4 from J, leaving 14 bases between them. The CDR3 covers 15 residues. Germline V CDR1 and CDR2: LNHDA, SQIVND (reference sequence). CDR3 bases: TGTGCCAGTAGTATATGGCAGGGGCGAAGCTATGGCTACACCTTC. It codes for CASSIWQGRSYGYTF.

The chain links TRBV5-1 to TRBJ2-7, with TRBD2 identical over 7 bases. The V gene end was trimmed by 2 bases and the J gene end by 2 bases; junction bases not matched to a gene: 4. The germline V gene has CDR1 SGHRS and CDR2 YFSETQ. The CDR3 is 14 amino acids. CDR3 residues: CASSLAGLTYEQYF. Written as DNA, the CDR3 is TGCGCCAGCAGCTTAGCGGGGCTCACCTACGAGCAGTACTTC.